The 9 T cell receptor beta chains below were found in one sample sequenced in a study of cytomegalovirus exposure and HLA in healthy donors. The study ran its PCR with 60 Vbeta and 13 Jbeta primers. Clones were sequenced by immunoSEQ multiplex PCR, and TCRdb holds only the in-frame ones, with some missing. The table shows some 120,000 clones, with around three quarters occurring only once. Sequencing was carried out using PBMCs. These receptors all come from a middle-aged man in good health and CMV-seropositive.

A few counts support this clone. J is TRBJ1-2 and V is TRBV7-3; 11 nucleotides line up with TRBD1. Trimming removed 5 bases from V and 7 bases from J; junction bases left unmatched: 3. CDR1 is SGHTA and CDR2 is FQGTGA in the germline V gene. The CDR3 runs to 13 residues. The CDR3 region has the DNA TGTGCCAGCAGCCGGGACAGGGGGTCTGGCTACACCTTC. It translates to CASSRDRGSGYTF.

CDR3 protein: CASKSQGEGANEKLFF. Here the CDR3 DNA reads TGTGCCAGTAAATCACAGGGTGAAGGAGCTAATGAAAAACTGTTTTTT. The chain carries TRBV19 and TRBJ1-4; D may be TRBD1 (6 bases). The CDR3 covers 16 residues. Germline CDR1 LNHDA, CDR2 SQIVND (reference sequence). Trimming took off 7 bases at V and 3 bases at J, with 18 bases between the two ends. Together with reference TRBV19 and TRBJ1-4, the CDR3 gives the full variable domain: DGGITQSPKYLFRKEGQNVTLSCEQNLNHDAMYWYRQDPGQGLRLIYYSQIVNDFQKGDIAEGYSVSREKKESFPLTVTSAQKNPTAFYLCASKSQGEGANEKLFFGSGTQLSVL.

The J gene is TRBJ1-2, the V gene TRBV5-1; 7 nucleotides agree with TRBD1. Germline trimming cut 0 bases from V and 2 bases from J; bases unmatched to any gene: 22. This CDR3 has 21 amino acids. From germline, CDR1 is SGHRS and CDR2 YFSETQ. The CDR3 DNA is TGCGCCAGCAGCTTGGGTACAAGAGGGTCAGGACCGGGACAGCGAAACTATGGCTACACCTTC. This translates into CASSLGTRGSGPGQRNYGYTF.

This chain joins TRBV21-1 and TRBJ1-5; TRBD1, the table's D call, lacks a check against the DNA. TRBV21-1 is an annotated pseudogene. The CDR3 runs to 15 residues. CDR3 nucleotide sequence: TGTGCCAGCAGCAAAGCGCACAGGGGGAATCAGCCCCAGCATTTT. Protein: CASSKAHRGNQPQHF.

The chain couples TRBV5-6 to TRBJ2-3; 8 nucleotides agree with TRBD1. Germline-derived CDR1 and CDR2 are SGHDT and YYEEEE. This CDR3 comprises 13 residues. V dropped 0 bases and J dropped 8; count of bases not matched to a gene: 2. CDR3 in amino acids: CASSLAGGATQYF. The CDR3 region has the DNA TGTGCCAGCAGCTTGGCAGGGGGCGCTACGCAGTATTTT.

V and J are TRBV11-3 and TRBJ2-5, with D tentatively TRBD1 (5 bases). V lost 5 bases, J lost 4 bases, and 11 bases lay in between. The CDR3 length is 13 residues. Germline CDR1 and CDR2: SGHNT and YENEEA. In nucleotides, the CDR3 is TGTGCCAGCAGCCTCCAGGGAAGAGAGACCCAGTACTTC. Translating it yields CASSLQGRETQYF.

This clone came up many times. The V and J genes are TRBV7-2 and TRBJ1-1; D not certain. V was clipped by 5 bases and J by 0 bases, with 25 bases between them. The CDR3 extends over 19 amino acids. Germline V CDR1 and CDR2: SGHTA, FQGNSA. The CDR3, as DNA: TGTGCCAGCAGCCCACTCCACTTGGCTAGGTCCGGCCTGAACACTGAAGCTTTCTTT. Protein sequence: CASSPLHLARSGLNTEAFF.

The chain links TRBV15 to TRBJ2-7, with 7 bases lining up with TRBD2. CDR3 length: 14 residues. V lost 8 bases and J lost 7; bases outside the gene matches: 14. Looked up from germline, CDR1 is LNHNV and CDR2 is YYDKDF (reference sequence). The CDR3 coding sequence is TGTGCCACCCGCCGGGGAGGGGACGCTGGGGAGCAGTACTTC. It encodes CATRRGGDAGEQYF.

The rearrangement joins TRBV2 to TRBJ1-2, with 8 bases matching TRBD1. There are 16 residues in the CDR3. V lost 7 bases, J lost 4 bases, and 14 bases stayed unmatched. Germline V gives CDR1 SNHLY, CDR2 FYNNEI. CDR3 nucleotide sequence: TGTGCCAGCACCGCGGGGAGGACAGGGATACTCTATGGCTACACCTTC. Protein: CASTAGRTGILYGYTF.